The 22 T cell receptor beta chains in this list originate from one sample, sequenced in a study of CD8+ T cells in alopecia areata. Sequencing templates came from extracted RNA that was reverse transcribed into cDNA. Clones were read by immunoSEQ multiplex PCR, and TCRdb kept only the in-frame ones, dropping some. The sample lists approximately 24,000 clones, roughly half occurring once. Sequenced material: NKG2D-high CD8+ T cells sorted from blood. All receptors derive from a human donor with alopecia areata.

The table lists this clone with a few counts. The chain's CDR3 is CSVPGGIGYEQYF. CDR3 DNA: TGCAGCGTCCCCGGGGGGATAGGCTACGAGCAGTACTTC. This chain uses TRBV29-1 with TRBJ2-5, with 7 nucleotides matching TRBD2. The DNA end lines up better with TRBJ2-7; the J call may be wrong. Germline V gene data show CDR1 as SQVTM and CDR2 as ANQGSEA. The CDR3 is 13 amino acids.

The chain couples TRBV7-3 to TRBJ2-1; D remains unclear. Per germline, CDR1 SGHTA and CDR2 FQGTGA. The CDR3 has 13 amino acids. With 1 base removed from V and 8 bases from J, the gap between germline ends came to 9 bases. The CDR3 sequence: CASSLNPGDEQFF. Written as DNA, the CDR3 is TGTGCCAGCAGCTTAAACCCGGGTGATGAGCAGTTCTTC.

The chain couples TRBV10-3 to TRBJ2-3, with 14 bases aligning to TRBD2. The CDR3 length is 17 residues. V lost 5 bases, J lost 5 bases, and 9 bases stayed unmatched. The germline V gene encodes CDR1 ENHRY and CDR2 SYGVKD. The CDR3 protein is CAISKSGLAGVVDTQYF. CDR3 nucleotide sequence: TGTGCCATCAGTAAATCGGGACTAGCGGGAGTAGTAGATACGCAGTATTTT.

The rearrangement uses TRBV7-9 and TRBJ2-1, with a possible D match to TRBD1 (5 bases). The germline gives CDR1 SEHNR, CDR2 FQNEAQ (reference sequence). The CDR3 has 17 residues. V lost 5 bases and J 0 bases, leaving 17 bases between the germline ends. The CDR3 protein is CASSAFHRYLSYNEQFF. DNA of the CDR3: TGTGCCAGCAGCGCGTTCCACAGGTACCTCTCCTACAATGAGCAGTTCTTC. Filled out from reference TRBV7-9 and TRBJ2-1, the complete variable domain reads DTGVSQNPRHKITKRGQNVTFRCDPISEHNRLYWYRQTLGQGPEFLTYFQNEAQLEKSRLLSDRFSAERPKGSFSTLEIQRTEQGDSAMYLCASSAFHRYLSYNEQFFGPGTRLTVL.

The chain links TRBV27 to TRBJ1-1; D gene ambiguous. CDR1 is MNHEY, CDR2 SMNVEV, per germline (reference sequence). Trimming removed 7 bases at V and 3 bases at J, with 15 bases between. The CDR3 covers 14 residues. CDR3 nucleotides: TGTGCCAGCACCCCGGCGGGGTCGCACACTGAAGCTTTCTTT. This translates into CASTPAGSHTEAFF.

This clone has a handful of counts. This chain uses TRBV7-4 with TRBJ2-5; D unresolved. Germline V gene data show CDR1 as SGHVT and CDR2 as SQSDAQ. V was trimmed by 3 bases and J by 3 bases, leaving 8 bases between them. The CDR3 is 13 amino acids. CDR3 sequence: CASSLRQEETQYF. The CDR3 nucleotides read TGTGCCAGCAGCTTGCGGCAGGAAGAGACCCAGTACTTC.

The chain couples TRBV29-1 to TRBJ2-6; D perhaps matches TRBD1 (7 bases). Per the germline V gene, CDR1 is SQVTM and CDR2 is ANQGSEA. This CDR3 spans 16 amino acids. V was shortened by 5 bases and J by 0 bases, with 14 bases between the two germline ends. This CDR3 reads CSVQGGRLSGANVLTF. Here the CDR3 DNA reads TGCAGCGTTCAGGGGGGACGGCTCTCTGGGGCCAACGTCCTGACTTTC.

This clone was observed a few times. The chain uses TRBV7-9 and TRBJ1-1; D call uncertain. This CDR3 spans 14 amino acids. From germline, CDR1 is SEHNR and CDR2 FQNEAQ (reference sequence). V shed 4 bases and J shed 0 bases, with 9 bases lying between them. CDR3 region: CASSYGSMNTEAFF. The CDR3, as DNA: TGTGCCAGCAGCTACGGCTCCATGAACACTGAAGCTTTCTTT. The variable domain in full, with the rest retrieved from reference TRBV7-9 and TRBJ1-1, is DTGVSQNPRHKITKRGQNVTFRCDPISEHNRLYWYRQTLGQGPEFLTYFQNEAQLEKSRLLSDRFSAERPKGSFSTLEIQRTEQGDSAMYLCASSYGSMNTEAFFGQGTRLTVV.

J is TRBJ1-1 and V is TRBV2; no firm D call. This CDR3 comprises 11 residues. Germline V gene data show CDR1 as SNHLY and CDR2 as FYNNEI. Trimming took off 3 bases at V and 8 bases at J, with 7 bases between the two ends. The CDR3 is CASSDMVEAFF. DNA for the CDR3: TGTGCCAGCAGTGATATGGTGGAAGCTTTCTTT. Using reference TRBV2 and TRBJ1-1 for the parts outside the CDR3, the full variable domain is EPEVTQTPSHQVTQMGQEVILRCVPISNHLYFYWYRQILGQKVEFLVSFYNNEISEKSEIFDDQFSVERPDGSNFTLKIRSTKLEDSAMYFCASSDMVEAFFGQGTRLTVV.

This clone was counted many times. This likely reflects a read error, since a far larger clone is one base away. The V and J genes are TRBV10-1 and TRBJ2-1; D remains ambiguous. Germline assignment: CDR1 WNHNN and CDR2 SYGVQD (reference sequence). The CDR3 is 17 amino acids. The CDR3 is CARSPLSQTSSYNEQFF. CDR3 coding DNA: TGCGCCCGCAGTCCCCTCTCACAGACGAGCTCCTACAATGAGCAGTTCTTC.

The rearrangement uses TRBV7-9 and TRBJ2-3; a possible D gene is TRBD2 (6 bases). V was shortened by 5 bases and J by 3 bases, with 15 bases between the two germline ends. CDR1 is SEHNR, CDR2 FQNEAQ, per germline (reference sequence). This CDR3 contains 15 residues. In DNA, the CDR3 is TGTGCCAGCAGCCCGGATAGCGGAGGGACAGATACGCAGTATTTT. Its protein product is CASSPDSGGTDTQYF.

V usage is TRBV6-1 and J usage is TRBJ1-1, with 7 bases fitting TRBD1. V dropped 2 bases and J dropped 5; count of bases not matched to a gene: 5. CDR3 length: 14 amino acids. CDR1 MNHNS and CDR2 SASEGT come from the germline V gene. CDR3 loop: CASSENRGWTEAFF. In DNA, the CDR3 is TGTGCCAGCAGTGAAAACAGGGGATGGACTGAAGCTTTCTTT.

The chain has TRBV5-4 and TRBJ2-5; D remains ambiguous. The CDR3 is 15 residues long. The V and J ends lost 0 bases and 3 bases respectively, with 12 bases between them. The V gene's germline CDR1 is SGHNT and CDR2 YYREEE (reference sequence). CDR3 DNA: TGTGCCAGCAGCTTGGCCGCGGCAGTTAAAGAGACCCAGTACTTC. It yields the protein CASSLAAAVKETQYF.

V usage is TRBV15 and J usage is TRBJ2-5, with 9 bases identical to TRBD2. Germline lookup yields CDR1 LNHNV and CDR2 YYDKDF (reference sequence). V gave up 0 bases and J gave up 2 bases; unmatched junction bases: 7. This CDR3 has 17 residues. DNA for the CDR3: TGTGCCACCAGCAGAGATCTCCTAGCGGGGCAGCAAGAGACCCAGTACTTC. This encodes CATSRDLLAGQQETQYF.

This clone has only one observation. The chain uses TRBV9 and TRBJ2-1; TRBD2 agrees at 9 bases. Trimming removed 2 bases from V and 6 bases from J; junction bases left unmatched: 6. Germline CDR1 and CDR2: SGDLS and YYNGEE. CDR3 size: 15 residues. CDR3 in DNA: TGTGCCAGCAGCGTTAGCGGGAGTGTCATCAATGAGCAGTTCTTC. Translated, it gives CASSVSGSVINEQFF.

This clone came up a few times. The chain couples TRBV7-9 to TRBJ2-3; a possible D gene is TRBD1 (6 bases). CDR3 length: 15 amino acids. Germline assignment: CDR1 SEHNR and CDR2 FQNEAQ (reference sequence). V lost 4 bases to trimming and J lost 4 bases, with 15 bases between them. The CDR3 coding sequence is TGTGCCAGCAGCTCCCGGGACACCGCAGCAGATACGCAGTATTTT. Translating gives CASSSRDTAADTQYF.

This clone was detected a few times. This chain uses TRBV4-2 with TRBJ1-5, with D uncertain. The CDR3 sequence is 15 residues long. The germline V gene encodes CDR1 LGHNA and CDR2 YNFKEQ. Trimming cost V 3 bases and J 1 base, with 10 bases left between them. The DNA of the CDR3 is TGTGCCAGCAGCCAGACCGCGGGAAGCAATCAGCCCCAGCATTTT. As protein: CASSQTAGSNQPQHF.

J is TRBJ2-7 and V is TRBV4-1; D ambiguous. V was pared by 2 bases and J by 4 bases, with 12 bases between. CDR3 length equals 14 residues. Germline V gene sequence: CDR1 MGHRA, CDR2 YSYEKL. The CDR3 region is CASSQIMTGYEQYF. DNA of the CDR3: TGCGCCAGCAGCCAAATCATGACCGGTTACGAGCAGTACTTC.

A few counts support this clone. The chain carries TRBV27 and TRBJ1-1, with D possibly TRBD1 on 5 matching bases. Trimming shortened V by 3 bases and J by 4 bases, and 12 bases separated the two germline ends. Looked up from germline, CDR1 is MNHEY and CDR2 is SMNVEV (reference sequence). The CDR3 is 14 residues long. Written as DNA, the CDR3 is TGTGCCAGCAGTTTGGGGGGTGCGGGCACTGAAGCTTTCTTT. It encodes CASSLGGAGTEAFF.

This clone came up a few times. CDR3 sequence: CASSQTKGTYEQYF. CDR3 coding DNA: TGCGCCAGCAGCCAAACAAAGGGAACCTACGAGCAGTACTTC. The V gene is TRBV4-1, the J gene TRBJ2-7; D gene ambiguous. The CDR3 has 14 residues. CDR1 and CDR2 (germline): MGHRA, YSYEKL. V dropped 2 bases and J dropped 2 bases, with 10 bases sitting between them.

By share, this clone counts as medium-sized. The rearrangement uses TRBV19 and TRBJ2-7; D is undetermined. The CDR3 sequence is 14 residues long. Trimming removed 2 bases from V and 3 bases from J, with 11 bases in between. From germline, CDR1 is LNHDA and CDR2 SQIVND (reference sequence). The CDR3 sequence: CASSIFAWSYEQYF. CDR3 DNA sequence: TGTGCCAGTAGTATATTTGCCTGGAGCTACGAGCAGTACTTC. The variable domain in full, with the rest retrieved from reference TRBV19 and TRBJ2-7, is DGGITQSPKYLFRKEGQNVTLSCEQNLNHDAMYWYRQDPGQGLRLIYYSQIVNDFQKGDIAEGYSVSREKKESFPLTVTSAQKNPTAFYLCASSIFAWSYEQYFGPGTRLTVT.

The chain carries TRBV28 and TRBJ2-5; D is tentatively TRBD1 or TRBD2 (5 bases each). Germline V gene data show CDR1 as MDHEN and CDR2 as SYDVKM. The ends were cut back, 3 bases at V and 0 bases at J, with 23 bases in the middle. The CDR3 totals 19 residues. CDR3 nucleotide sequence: TGTGCCAGCAGTTTCGGGGCAGGGTCACCGAAACCTCACCAAGAGACCCAGTACTTC. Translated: CASSFGAGSPKPHQETQYF.